This TCR beta chain was identified in a study of OX40 agonist ivuxolimab in advanced cancers. Trimming pared 1 base from V and 9 bases from J, leaving 14 bases between. The germline V gene encodes CDR1 SGHKS and CDR2 YYEKEE (reference sequence). The CDR3 covers 14 residues. The repertoire was sequenced with immunoSEQ multiplex PCR; TCRdb's copy has only in-frame clones and lacks some. The sample lists about 50,000 clones; 88% were seen once. Individuals having autoimmune disease history or systemic immunosuppression were not enrolled. Regarding the study as a whole: Within 6 weeks, CD4+ and CD8+ blood T cells expanded clonally at 0.1 to 3.0 mg/kg.

With regard to this clone: The antigen is undetermined.

This rearrangement joins TRBV5-5 to TRBJ1-5, with unresolved D. This specimen was CD4+ or CD8+ T cells sorted from blood, taken in a trial of the OX40 agonist ivuxolimab. This TCR derives from an adult with an advanced solid tumor such as melanoma, head and neck, liver or kidney cancer. The CDR3 nucleotides are TGTGCCAGCAGCTTGTTAGAGGGCCCAGGGCCCCAGCATTTT. Amino acids: CASSLLEGPGPQHF.